Sequencing of this TCR beta chain was carried out in a study of memory CD4+ T cells and cytomegalovirus serostatus. General observations from the study: CMV serostatus prediction reached median AUC around 0.95, or 0.9 with US-trained model.

Repertoires were generated with immunoSEQ multiplex PCR, while TCRdb's copy carries only in-frame clones and drops some. The data show 25,000 to 40,000 clones, around 76% seen once. Germline V gives CDR1 SGHNT, CDR2 YENEEA. CDR3 length: 16 amino acids. J was trimmed by 3 bases and V by 5 bases; bases with no gene match: 4. The sort gate was single viable CD3+CD4+CD8-CD45RO+ cells for memory CD4+ T cells. A note on this clone: Its target is unknown. Other nucleotide sequences in the sample specify the same CDR3.

The rearrangement links TRBV11-3 to TRBJ2-3; 14 bases line up with TRBD2. Sequences were obtained from memory CD4+ T cells from blood. This receptor was obtained from an adult in good health and CMV-seronegative. Some clones in this sample may be carry-over from other donors' samples. As DNA, the CDR3 is TGTGCCAGCAGCCGAGGGACTAGCGGGAGAACAGATACGCAGTATTTT. Translating gives CASSRGTSGRTDTQYF.